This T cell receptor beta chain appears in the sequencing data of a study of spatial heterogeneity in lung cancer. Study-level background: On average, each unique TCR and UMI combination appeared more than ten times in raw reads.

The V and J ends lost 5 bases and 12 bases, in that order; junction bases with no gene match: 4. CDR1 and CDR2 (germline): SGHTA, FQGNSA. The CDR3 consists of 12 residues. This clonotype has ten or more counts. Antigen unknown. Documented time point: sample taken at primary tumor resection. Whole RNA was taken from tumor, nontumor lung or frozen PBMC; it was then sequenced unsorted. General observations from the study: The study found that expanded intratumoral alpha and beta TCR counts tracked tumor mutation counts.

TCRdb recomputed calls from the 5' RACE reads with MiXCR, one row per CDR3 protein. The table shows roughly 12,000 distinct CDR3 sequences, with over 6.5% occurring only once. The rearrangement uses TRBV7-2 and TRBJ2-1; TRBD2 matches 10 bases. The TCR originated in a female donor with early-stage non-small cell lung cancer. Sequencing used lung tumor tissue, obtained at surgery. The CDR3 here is CASSLSGRGQFF. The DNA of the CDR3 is TGTGCCAGCAGCCTGAGCGGGAGGGGGCAGTTCTTC.